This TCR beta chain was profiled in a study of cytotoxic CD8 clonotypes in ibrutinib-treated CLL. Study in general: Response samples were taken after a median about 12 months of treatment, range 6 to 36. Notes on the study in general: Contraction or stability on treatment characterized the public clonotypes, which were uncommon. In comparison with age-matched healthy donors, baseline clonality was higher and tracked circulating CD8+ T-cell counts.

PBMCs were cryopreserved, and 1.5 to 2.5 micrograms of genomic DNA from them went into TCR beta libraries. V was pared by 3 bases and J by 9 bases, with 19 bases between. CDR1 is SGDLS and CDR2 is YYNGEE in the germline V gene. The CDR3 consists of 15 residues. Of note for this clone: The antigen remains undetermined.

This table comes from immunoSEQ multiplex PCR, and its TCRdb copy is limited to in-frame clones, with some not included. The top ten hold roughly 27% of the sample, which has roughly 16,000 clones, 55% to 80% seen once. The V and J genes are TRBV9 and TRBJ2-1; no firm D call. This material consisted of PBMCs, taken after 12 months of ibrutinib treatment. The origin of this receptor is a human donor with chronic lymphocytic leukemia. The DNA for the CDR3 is TGTGCCAGCAGCGACGGTAGACCCCAGTCCGTTGAGCAGTTCTTC. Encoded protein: CASSDGRPQSVEQFF.